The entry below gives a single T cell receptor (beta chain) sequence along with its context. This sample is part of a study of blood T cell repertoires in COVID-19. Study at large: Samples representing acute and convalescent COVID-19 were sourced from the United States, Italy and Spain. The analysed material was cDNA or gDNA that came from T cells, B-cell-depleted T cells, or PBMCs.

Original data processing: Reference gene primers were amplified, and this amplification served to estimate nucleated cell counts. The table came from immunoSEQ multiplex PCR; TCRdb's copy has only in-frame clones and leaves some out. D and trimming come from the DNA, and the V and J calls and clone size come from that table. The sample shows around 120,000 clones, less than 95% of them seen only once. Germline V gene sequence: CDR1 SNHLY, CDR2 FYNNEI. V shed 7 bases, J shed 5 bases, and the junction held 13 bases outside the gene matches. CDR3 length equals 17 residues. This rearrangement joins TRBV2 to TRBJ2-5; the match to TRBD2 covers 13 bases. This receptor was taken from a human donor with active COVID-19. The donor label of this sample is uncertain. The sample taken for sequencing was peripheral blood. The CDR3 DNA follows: TGTGCCAGCACCGAGGGGACTAGCGGGGAGACATGGGAGACCCAGTACTTC. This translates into CASTEGTSGETWETQYF.